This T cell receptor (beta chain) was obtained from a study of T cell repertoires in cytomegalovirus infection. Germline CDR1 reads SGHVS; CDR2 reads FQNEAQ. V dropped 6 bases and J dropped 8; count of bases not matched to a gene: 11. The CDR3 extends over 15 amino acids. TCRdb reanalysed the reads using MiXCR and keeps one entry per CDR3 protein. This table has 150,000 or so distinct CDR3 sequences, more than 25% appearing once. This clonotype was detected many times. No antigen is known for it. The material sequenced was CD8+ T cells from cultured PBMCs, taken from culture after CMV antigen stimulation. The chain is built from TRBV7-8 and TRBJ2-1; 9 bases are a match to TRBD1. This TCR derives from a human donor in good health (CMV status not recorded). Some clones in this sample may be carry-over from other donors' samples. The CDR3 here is CASRGGIDRGYEQFF. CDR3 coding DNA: TGTGCCAGCAGGGGAGGGATAGACAGGGGGTATGAGCAGTTCTTC.